This is a list of T cell receptor beta chains from one sample in a study of T cell repertoires in cytomegalovirus infection. These receptors are not linked to any known antigen. TCRdb processed the reads anew with MiXCR; each CDR3 protein has one entry. The table has approximately 220,000 distinct CDR3 sequences, around 35% seen once. This specimen consisted of CD8+ T cells from cultured PBMCs, obtained from culture after CMV antigen stimulation. Receptors were obtained from a human donor in good health (CMV status not recorded). Some clones in this sample may be carry-over from other donors' samples. Both conserved end residues are part of each CDR3. Each record gives: D gene, J gene, clone size, V gene, CDR3 protein, CDR3 DNA. A D gene is named only where the DNA matches it firmly. Clone size is given for some rows only: seen once, a few or many times, or a class if the clone is expanded.

- TRBJ2-1 few TRBV7-3 CASKSGGYNEQFF TGTGCCAGCAAGAGCGGTGGCTACAATGAGCAGTTCTTC
TRBD1 TRBJ1-5 few TRBV7-6 CASSPGQGARQPQHF TGTGCCAGCAGCCCAGGACAGGGGGCGAGGCAGCCCCAGCATTTT
- TRBJ2-1 - TRBV6-5 CASSYEPYNEQFF TGTGCCAGCAGTTACGAGCCCTACAATGAGCAGTTCTTC
- TRBJ1-1 - TRBV7-6 CASSLAGVMNTEAFF TGTGCCAGCAGCTTAGCTGGCGTAATGAACACTGAAGCTTTCTTT
- TRBJ2-3 - TRBV2 CASSWTEADTQYF TGTGCCAGCAGTTGGACAGAGGCAGATACGCAGTATTTT
- TRBJ2-1 - TRBV7-9 CASSLQFQGGPYNEQFF TGTGCCAGCAGCTTACAATTTCAGGGAGGCCCCTACAATGAGCAGTTCTTC
- TRBJ2-7 few TRBV11-2 CASSSSIGRYEQYF TGTGCCAGCAGCTCTTCGATAGGGAGGTACGAGCAGTACTTC
- TRBJ2-3 - TRBV19 CASTSLGDTQYF TGTGCCAGTACCTCCCTTGGGGATACGCAGTATTTT
- TRBJ1-1 - TRBV20-1 CSAPRLQEHTEAFF TGCAGTGCTCCCCGACTCCAAGAACACACTGAAGCTTTCTTT
- TRBJ2-7 - TRBV20-1 CSARVTTGDYFYEQYF TGCAGTGCTAGAGTCACGACAGGGGACTATTTCTACGAGCAGTACTTC
TRBD1 TRBJ1-1 - TRBV4-1 CASSQGDRGNTEAFF TGCGCCAGCAGCCAAGGGGACAGGGGGAACACTGAAGCTTTCTTT
- TRBJ2-5 - TRBV15 CATSRGLGGSQETQYF TGTGCCACCAGCAGAGGATTGGGCGGGTCGCAAGAGACCCAGTACTTC
- TRBJ2-7 - TRBV15 CATSVRGASYEQYF TGTGCCACCAGCGTGAGGGGGGCCTCCTACGAGCAGTACTTC
TRBD1 TRBJ2-7 - TRBV27 CASSLSGQESYEQYF TGTGCCAGCAGTTTATCGGGACAGGAGTCCTACGAGCAGTACTTC
- TRBJ1-4 - TRBV6-5 CASSYWAGQMGKLFF TGTGCCAGCAGTTACTGGGCCGGACAGATGGGAAAACTGTTTTTT
TRBD1 TRBJ2-7 - TRBV4-1 CASSQAGTGRIYEQYF TGCGCCAGCAGCCAAGCCGGGACAGGACGGATCTACGAGCAGTACTTC
- TRBJ1-1 many TRBV7-9 CASSFRLGTGSGNTEAFF TGTGCCAGCAGCTTTCGCCTCGGGACTGGATCGGGGAACACTGAAGCTTTCTTT
- TRBJ2-1 - TRBV19 CASSMSGRGSYNEQFF TGTGCCAGTAGTATGTCAGGCCGAGGGTCCTACAATGAGCAGTTCTTC
TRBD1 TRBJ2-2 many TRBV11-3 CASSLDLWDSLANTGELFF TGTGCCAGCAGCTTAGACTTGTGGGACAGCCTCGCGAACACCGGGGAGCTGTTTTTT
TRBD1 TRBJ2-1 many TRBV7-8 CASSSKQGFSYNEQFF TGTGCCAGCAGCTCGAAACAGGGGTTTTCCTACAATGAGCAGTTCTTC
- TRBJ2-7 - TRBV7-6 CASSLEASGNRHEQYF TGTGCCAGCAGCTTGGAGGCGTCCGGGAATCGACACGAGCAGTACTTC
TRBD2 TRBJ2-7 - TRBV28 CASSYRASGTSSYEQYF TGTGCCAGCAGTTATCGGGCTAGCGGGACTAGCTCCTACGAGCAGTACTTC
- TRBJ1-1 - TRBV25-1 CASRGAGRTEAFF TGTGCCAGCAGAGGAGCAGGGAGGACTGAAGCTTTCTTT
TRBD1 TRBJ1-1 - TRBV20-1 CSARGQGATEAFF TGCAGTGCTAGGGGACAGGGCGCCACTGAAGCTTTCTTT
- TRBJ1-1 - TRBV12-3/TRBV12-4 CASSFPRGGGMAENTEAFF TGTGCCAGCAGTTTCCCCCGGGGCGGGGGAATGGCCGAGAACACTGAAGCTTTCTTT
- TRBJ2-1 few TRBV7-3 CASSLGVTPLTVPASSVYNEQFF TGTGCCAGCAGCTTAGGAGTAACTCCGCTGACAGTACCAGCTAGCTCGGTCTACAATGAGCAGTTCTTC
- TRBJ2-1 - TRBV11-2 CASSSSHNEQFF TGTGCCAGCAGCTCGTCCCACAATGAGCAGTTCTTC
TRBD1 TRBJ1-1 - TRBV7-9 CASSLAGGPSEAFF TGTGCCAGCAGCTTAGCAGGGGGCCCCTCTGAAGCTTTCTTT
TRBD2 TRBJ2-4 - TRBV10-3 CAISESGTSGTLMDIQYF TGTGCCATCAGTGAGTCGGGGACTAGCGGGACGCTCATGGACATTCAGTACTTC
- TRBJ2-6 once TRBV7-3 CASSSRRGGGANVLTF TGTGCCAGCAGCTCCAGACGGGGAGGTGGGGCCAACGTCCTGACTTTC
TRBD1 TRBJ2-3 - TRBV6-1 CASRKQGVSTDTQYF TGTGCCAGCAGAAAACAGGGGGTGAGCACAGATACGCAGTATTTT
- TRBJ2-2 few TRBV11-2 CASSSASDPNTGELFF TGTGCCAGCAGCTCGGCCTCGGACCCGAACACCGGGGAGCTGTTTTTT
- TRBJ2-1 - TRBV3-1 CASSQAEYNEQFF TGTGCCAGCAGCCAAGCGGAATACAATGAGCAGTTCTTC
TRBD2 TRBJ2-2 - TRBV7-2 CASQAGGDTGELFF TGTGCCAGCCAGGCGGGAGGTGACACCGGGGAGCTGTTTTTT
- TRBJ2-1 - TRBV7-6 CASSFGAGNEQFF TGTGCCAGCAGCTTCGGGGCTGGAAATGAGCAGTTCTTC
- TRBJ1-5 - TRBV5-6 CASSIGQGNQPQHF TGTGCCAGCAGCATCGGGCAGGGGAATCAGCCCCAGCATTTT
- TRBJ1-1 - TRBV9 CASSISQGSEAFF TGTGCCAGCAGCATCAGCCAGGGGTCTGAAGCTTTCTTT
- TRBJ2-5 few TRBV7-2 CASSFWGQETQYF TGTGCCAGCAGCTTTTGGGGTCAAGAGACCCAGTACTTC
TRBD1 TRBJ2-7 - TRBV6-2/TRBV6-3 CASSSPGTGPVSYEQYF TGTGCCAGCAGCTCCCCCGGGACAGGGCCCGTCTCCTACGAGCAGTACTTC
- TRBJ2-5 once TRBV6-1 CASPSPGAVKQETQYF TGTGCCAGCCCGAGCCCGGGGGCGGTAAAACAAGAGACCCAGTACTTT
- TRBJ2-1 few TRBV5-5 CASSLGGLDNEQFF TGTGCCAGCAGCTTGGGGGGGCTAGACAATGAGCAGTTCTTC